This T cell receptor beta chain is from a study of response to subunit inactivated influenza vaccine. Findings of the study overall: The authors offered the suggestion that each seasonal influenza vaccination recruits few new T cells.

The CDR3 has 15 residues. In germline, CDR1 is MNHEY, CDR2 SVGEGT. Trimming took off 6 bases at V and 0 bases at J, with 11 bases between the two ends. For this clonotype: The antigen is undetermined.

In TCRdb, the RT-PCR reads were re-called with MiXCR into one record per CDR3 protein. The sample has fewer than 800,000 distinct CDR3 sequences, around 14% seen once. The sequence derives from a man aged 45-65 years who received an inactivated influenza vaccine. Source: PBMCs from blood, taken roughly 12 days after vaccination. The chain joins TRBV6-2 or TRBV6-3 to TRBJ2-2; D call uncertain. The CDR3 region is CASSLPGSNTGELFF. CDR3 in DNA: TGTGCCAGCAGCCTCCCAGGCTCGAACACCGGGGAGCTGTTTTTT.